This TCR beta chain came from a study of shared clonotypes between healthy human individuals. Original methodology: Junction-only sequences without quality scores were provided by ImmunoSEQ, so filtering was different. Sequenced by immunoSEQ multiplex PCR; TCRdb stores in-frame clones only, minus some. The DNA gave D and trimming, while V, J and clone size come from that table. This table holds roughly 1,500,000 clones, 98% found once. The CDR3 loop spans 18 amino acids. The germline CDR1 and CDR2 sequences are SGHRS and YFSETQ. Trimming at V came to 0 bases and at J to 4 bases, leaving 12 bases not matched to a gene. This clone was seen just once.

This TCR derives from a man aged 25 to 40 in good health. The chain combines TRBV5-1 with TRBJ2-1; 8 positions agree with TRBD1. Sample: naive CD4+ T cells sorted from blood. Subset reported: CD45RA+ positively selected. The CDR3 protein is CASSLVGSQGARYNEQFF. As DNA, the CDR3 is TGCGCCAGCAGCTTGGTAGGGTCGCAGGGGGCACGGTACAATGAGCAGTTCTTC.